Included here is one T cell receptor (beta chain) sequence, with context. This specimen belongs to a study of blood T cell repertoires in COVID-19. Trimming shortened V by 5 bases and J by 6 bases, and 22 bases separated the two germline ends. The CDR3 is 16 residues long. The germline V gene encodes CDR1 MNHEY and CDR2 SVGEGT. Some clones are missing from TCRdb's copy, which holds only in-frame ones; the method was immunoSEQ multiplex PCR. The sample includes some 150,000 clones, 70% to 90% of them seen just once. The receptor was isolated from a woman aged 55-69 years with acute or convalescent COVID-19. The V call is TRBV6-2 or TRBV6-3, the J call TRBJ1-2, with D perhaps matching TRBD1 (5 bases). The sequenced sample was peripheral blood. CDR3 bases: TGTGCCAGCAGTCGTCCTGCGGGGGTCGGGTGGGATGGCTACACCTTC. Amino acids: CASSRPAGVGWDGYTF.